One and the same sample provided the 22 T cell receptor beta chains below, sequenced in a study of graft-versus-host responses after intestinal transplantation. Sequencing was performed with immunoSEQ multiplex PCR; in TCRdb, only in-frame clones are kept and a portion is missing. The repertoire holds some 18,000 clones, roughly 87% seen once, with less than 2% in the top ten. Sequences were derived from PBMCs, sampled 14 days after transplant. These receptors were obtained from a human patient who received an intestinal transplant, so some T cells may come from the graft donor.

This clone was observed a few times. The chain uses TRBV27 and TRBJ2-5, with D unresolved. Per germline, CDR1 MNHEY and CDR2 SMNVEV (reference sequence). Between the trimmed V and J ends, which lost 3 bases and 5 bases, there was a span of 13 bases. The CDR3 spans 14 residues. Here the CDR3 reads CASSFLAGLETQYF. Written as DNA, the CDR3 is TGTGCCAGCAGTTTTCTCGCAGGTCTGGAGACCCAGTACTTC.

This clone showed up just a few times. The chain is built from TRBV29-1 and TRBJ2-1; D may be TRBD1 (5 bases). Trimming cost V 3 bases and J 5 bases, with 14 bases left between them. Germline V gives CDR1 SQVTM, CDR2 ANQGSEA. The CDR3 is 14 residues long. In DNA form, the CDR3 reads TGCAGCGTTGAGGGCCTGGGGCAGGACAATGAGCAGTTCTTC. Translating it yields CSVEGLGQDNEQFF.

By its share, this clone is medium-sized. V is TRBV6-1 and J is TRBJ2-7, with 11 positions matching TRBD2. Germline V CDR1 and CDR2: MNHNS, SASEGT. Trimming cost V 0 bases and J 2 bases; bases outside gene matches: 0. The CDR3 totals 15 residues. The DNA for the CDR3 is TGTGCCAGCAGTGAAGCTAGCGGGGGGGCCTACGAGCAGTACTTC. Translation gives CASSEASGGAYEQYF.

This sequence joins TRBV27 and TRBJ2-6; 8 bases match TRBD2. The trim removed 7 bases at V and 0 bases at J, leaving 8 bases unmatched. CDR1 MNHEY and CDR2 SMNVEV come from the germline V gene (reference sequence). The length of the CDR3 is 17 residues. The CDR3 is CASTGLAVISGANVLTF. In nucleotides, the CDR3 is TGTGCCAGCACCGGACTAGCCGTCATCTCTGGGGCCAACGTCCTGACTTTC.

V gene TRBV11-2 combines with J gene TRBJ2-7, with TRBD2 matching over 7 bases. With V trimmed by 7 bases and J by 2 bases, 11 bases remained unmatched. The CDR3 sequence is 15 residues long. Germline lookup yields CDR1 SGHAT and CDR2 FQNNGV. The CDR3 protein is CASTFGAGVTYEQYF. CDR3 sequence (DNA): TGTGCCAGCACTTTTGGTGCGGGGGTTACCTACGAGCAGTACTTC. Drawing the rest from reference TRBV11-2 and TRBJ2-7, the complete variable domain is EAGVAQSPRYKIIEKRQSVAFWCNPISGHATLYWYQQILGQGPKLLIQFQNNGVVDDSQLPKDRFSAERLKGVDSTLKIQPAKLEDSAVYLCASTFGAGVTYEQYFGPGTRLTVT.

The CDR3 region is CASSSQKRIYEQYF. For the CDR3, the DNA is TGTGCCAGCAGCTCCCAGAAGCGGATATACGAGCAGTACTTC. The genes are TRBV7-9 and TRBJ2-7; TRBD2 is a possible D gene (5 bases). The V and J ends lost 4 bases and 4 bases respectively, with 14 bases between them. This CDR3 has 14 amino acids. Germline CDR1 reads SEHNR; CDR2 reads FQNEAQ (reference sequence).

The genes are TRBV5-8 and TRBJ2-7; 8 nucleotides line up with TRBD2. Unmatched junction bases numbered 8, after V lost 2 bases and J lost 1 base. This CDR3 region has 16 residues. The germline gives CDR1 SGHTS, CDR2 YDEGEE. The CDR3 loop reads CASSFDLSGTSYEQYF. The CDR3 DNA follows: TGTGCCAGCAGCTTTGATCTTAGCGGGACGTCCTACGAGCAGTACTTC.

This clone was recorded a few times. The chain carries TRBV7-2 and TRBJ2-7; 15 nucleotides align to TRBD2. Germline V lookup: CDR1 SGHTA, CDR2 FQGNSA. The CDR3 runs to 18 residues. Trimming took 3 bases from V and 0 from J; bases not matched to a gene: 6. The DNA of the CDR3 is TGTGCCAGCAGCTTCCGGACTAGCGGGGGGGAAAGCTCCTACGAGCAGTACTTC. Residues: CASSFRTSGGESSYEQYF. The whole variable domain, remainder taken from reference TRBV7-2 and TRBJ2-7, is GAGVSQSPSNKVTEKGKDVELRCDPISGHTALYWYRQSLGQGLEFLIYFQGNSAPDKSGLPSDRFSAERTGGSVSTLTIQRTQQEDSAVYLCASSFRTSGGESSYEQYFGPGTRLTVT.

This chain connects TRBV10-2 to TRBJ2-7, with 7 nucleotides matching TRBD2. The CDR3 is 16 residues long. Germline assignment: CDR1 WSHSY and CDR2 SAAADI. With V trimmed by 8 bases and J by 4 bases, 17 bases remained unmatched. Here the CDR3 DNA reads TGCGCCAGCGTAAAGAGCGCTAGCGGAGTACCTTACGAGCAGTACTTC. This encodes CASVKSASGVPYEQYF.

In its sample, this clone was seen a few times. The genes are TRBV5-4 and TRBJ2-3; D call uncertain. The CDR3 runs 15 residues. Trimming shortened V by 2 bases and J by 6 bases, and 16 bases separated the two germline ends. Germline lookup yields CDR1 SGHNT and CDR2 YYREEE (reference sequence). This CDR3 reads CASSFPPGSADTQYF. CDR3 bases: TGTGCCAGCAGCTTCCCCCCCGGTTCGGCGGATACGCAGTATTTT.

The chain is built from TRBV15 and TRBJ2-7; D is possibly TRBD2 (6 bases). V lost 1 base, J lost 2 bases, and 15 bases lay in between. The CDR3 has 16 residues. Germline V CDR1 and CDR2: LNHNV, YYDKDF (reference sequence). In DNA form, the CDR3 reads TGTGCCACCAGCAGAGGGTCGGGCGGGGTAACCTACGAGCAGTACTTC. Its translation: CATSRGSGGVTYEQYF.

This clone has only one observation. The V and J genes are TRBV4-1 and TRBJ2-5, with TRBD2 matching 7 bases. V was clipped by 0 bases and J by 1 base; unmatched bases: 5. The CDR3 sequence is 16 residues long. From germline, CDR1 is MGHRA and CDR2 YSYEKL. For the CDR3, the DNA is TGCGCCAGCAGCCAAGATAAGGCTAGCGGCCAAGAGACCCAGTACTTC. Translating gives CASSQDKASGQETQYF.

The rearrangement joins TRBV6-1 to TRBJ2-7; weak D call: TRBD1 (5 bases). The ends were cut back, 6 bases at V and 3 bases at J, with 15 bases in the middle. From germline, CDR1 is MNHNS and CDR2 SASEGT. This CDR3 contains 14 residues. Written as DNA, the CDR3 is TGTGCCAGCAGCAGAGCCAGGGATGTCTACGAGCAGTACTTC. Translating it yields CASSRARDVYEQYF.

This clone was seen more than once but under ten times. Additional DNA sequences in this sample encode the identical CDR3. The chain recombines TRBV5-1 with TRBJ2-7, with a tentative D call TRBD2 (7 bases). Between the trimmed V and J ends, which lost 3 bases and 7 bases, there was a span of 17 bases. The CDR3 has 14 residues. Germline V gene sequence: CDR1 SGHRS, CDR2 YFSETQ. The CDR3 nucleotides read TGCGCCAGCAGCTCAGGGGAGGGGCTAGGGGAGCAGTACTTC. Protein: CASSSGEGLGEQYF.

The chain is built from TRBV27 and TRBJ1-4; 7 bases agree with TRBD1. CDR3 length: 14 residues. V lost 5 bases, J lost 8 bases, and 8 bases stayed unmatched. The germline CDR1 and CDR2 sequences are MNHEY and SMNVEV (reference sequence). The CDR3 sequence: CASSERQGGEKLFF. CDR3 sequence (DNA): TGTGCCAGCAGTGAAAGACAGGGAGGAGAAAAACTGTTTTTT.

This rearrangement joins TRBV6-1 to TRBJ1-2; a weak D match, TRBD1 (6 bases). Germline V CDR1 and CDR2: MNHNS, SASEGT. The V end lost 0 bases, the J end lost 3 bases, and 14 bases lay between the germline ends. The CDR3 is 16 residues long. In DNA form, the CDR3 reads TGTGCCAGCAGTGAAGCGGGAATCGGGGGGCACTATGGCTACACCTTC. Protein: CASSEAGIGGHYGYTF.

V is TRBV6-4 and J is TRBJ2-1, with D perhaps TRBD1 (7 bases). CDR1 is MRHNA and CDR2 is SNTAGT in the germline V gene. The CDR3 spans 14 residues. V lost 7 bases and J lost 8, with 18 bases in between. CDR3: CASKEGASRDEQFF. CDR3 nucleotide sequence: TGTGCCAGCAAGGAGGGGGCTAGCAGGGATGAGCAGTTCTTC.

The chain joins TRBV11-2 to TRBJ2-7; no definite D call. V lost 0 bases and J lost 6, with 15 bases in between. The CDR3 runs 15 residues. Germline CDR1 reads SGHAT; CDR2 reads FQNNGV. As DNA, the CDR3 is TGTGCCAGCAGCTTAGATCTTTGGGGTCAGGCCGAGCAGTACTTC. Protein sequence: CASSLDLWGQAEQYF.

The genes are TRBV23-1 and TRBJ1-5, with 10 bases matching TRBD1. TRBV23-1 is sorted into the ORF group, with uncertain function. CDR3 length equals 16 residues. Trimming took 0 bases from V and 7 from J; bases not matched to a gene: 6. The CDR3 sequence: CASSQSAGQGLQPQHF. In DNA form, the CDR3 reads TGCGCCAGCAGTCAATCGGCGGGACAGGGGTTGCAGCCCCAGCATTTT.

The chain carries TRBV4-1 and TRBJ2-3; D tentatively reads TRBD1 or TRBD2 (7 bases each). This CDR3 has 18 amino acids. Trimming removed 2 bases from V and 4 bases from J, with 22 bases in between. Germline V gene data show CDR1 as MGHRA and CDR2 as YSYEKL. CDR3 region: CASSQTGVRRGGPDTQYF. For the CDR3, the DNA is TGCGCCAGCAGCCAAACAGGGGTTCGGCGGGGAGGGCCAGATACGCAGTATTTT.

With respect to this clone: The CDR3 carries no conserved terminal phenylalanine or tryptophan, so it likely arises from a read error. The DNA is omitted, as the CDR3 cannot be located on it reliably, and the CDR3 follows TCRdb's listing. The chain is built from TRBV21-1 and TRBJ2-7; the listed D gene, TRBD1, was not tested against the DNA. TRBV21-1 is a listed pseudogene. The CDR3 is 14 amino acids long, termini counted. The CDR3 spells CASSKTPGQGAKEA.

J is TRBJ2-7 and V is TRBV6-4, with 7 bases fitting TRBD1. This CDR3 contains 14 residues. The V segment lost 10 bases and the J segment 3 bases; nucleotides outside the gene matches: 12. Germline V gene data show CDR1 as MRHNA and CDR2 as SNTAGT. CDR3 protein: CAIFSGTAYYEQYF. In DNA form, the CDR3 reads TGTGCCATCTTTTCCGGGACAGCCTACTACGAGCAGTACTTC.